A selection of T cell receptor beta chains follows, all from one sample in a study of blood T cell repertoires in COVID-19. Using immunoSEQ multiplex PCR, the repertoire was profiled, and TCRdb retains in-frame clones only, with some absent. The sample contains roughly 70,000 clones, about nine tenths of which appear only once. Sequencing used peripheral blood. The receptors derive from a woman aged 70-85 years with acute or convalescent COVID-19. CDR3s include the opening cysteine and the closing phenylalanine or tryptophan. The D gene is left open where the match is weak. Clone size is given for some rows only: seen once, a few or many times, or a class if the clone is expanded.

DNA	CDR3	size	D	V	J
TGCGCCAGCAGCTCCGGGACTAGCGGTTACAATGAGCAGTTCTTC	CASSSGTSGYNEQFF	NA	TRBD2	TRBV5-1	TRBJ2-1
TGTGCCATCAGTGAGTCACAAGCGGGAGTGTCAGTCGTCAAGCAGTACTTC	CAISESQAGVSVVKQYF	once	TRBD2	TRBV10-3	TRBJ2-7
TGTGCCAGCAGTTACGGTCGACTAGCGGGAGAGGATGAGCAGTTCTTC	CASSYGRLAGEDEQFF	NA	TRBD2	TRBV6-6	TRBJ2-1
TGTGCCAGCAGCCTCCTCCCTCTAGCGGGACCTGGGGAGTTCTTC	CASSLLPLAGPGEFF	NA	TRBD2	TRBV7-9	TRBJ2-1
TGTGCCAGCAGCTTAAGTAGCGGAGGTCCCTACGAGCAGTACTTC	CASSLSSGGPYEQYF	NA	NA	TRBV7-3	TRBJ2-7
TGCGCCAGCAGGCCGCCCGGGGGTAGGGATACGCAGTATTTT	CASRPPGGRDTQYF	once	NA	TRBV4-1	TRBJ2-3
TGTGCCAGCTCACCGAGAAACCAAGAGACCCAGTACTTC	CASSPRNQETQYF	once	NA	TRBV18	TRBJ2-5
TGTGCCAGGCGGGGGGGCAGGGGGCAGCCCCAGCATTTT	CARRGGRGQPQHF	few	TRBD1	TRBV6-4	TRBJ1-5
TGTGCCAGCACCACTAGGGAGGATTCGGCTTTCTTT	CASTTREDSAFF	few	NA	TRBV6-5	TRBJ1-1
TGTGCCAGCAGTCCATACAGGGGCTCGGGCTACACCTTC	CASSPYRGSGYTF	NA	TRBD1	TRBV12-3/TRBV12-4	TRBJ1-2
TGTGCCAGCAGGCCCGCCGGGACAGAAGGGGCCGGCTACACCTTC	CASRPAGTEGAGYTF	once	TRBD1	TRBV6-5	TRBJ1-2
TGTGCCAGCAAACCCACGGGGGTAGGATCCTATGGCTACACCTTC	CASKPTGVGSYGYTF	NA	NA	TRBV7-3	TRBJ1-2
TGTGCCAGCAGTACAACAGGGAAGCCCCAGCATTTT	CASSTTGKPQHF	NA	NA	TRBV27	TRBJ1-5
TGTGCCAGTAGTGCGGGACAGGCGTACCAAGAGACCCAGTACTTC	CASSAGQAYQETQYF	once	TRBD1	TRBV19	TRBJ2-5
TGTGCCAGCAGCCAGCTAGCGGTCTCCTACGAGCAGTACTTC	CASSQLAVSYEQYF	NA	TRBD2	TRBV3-1/TRBV3-2	TRBJ2-7
TGTGCCAGCAGAAAACTAGCGGGGAAGAACACCGGGGAGCTGTTTTTT	CASRKLAGKNTGELFF	NA	TRBD2	TRBV11-3	TRBJ2-2
TGTGCCAGCAGCCCCGGAGGGTCTAGCAATCAGCCCCAGCATTTT	CASSPGGSSNQPQHF	NA	NA	TRBV11-2	TRBJ1-5
TGTGCCAGCAGCTTCACGGGGAATAGCAATCAGCCCCAGCATTTT	CASSFTGNSNQPQHF	NA	NA	TRBV7-8	TRBJ1-5
TGTGCCAGCAGCTTGCCAGGAACAGATACGCAGTATTTT	CASSLPGTDTQYF	NA	NA	TRBV13	TRBJ2-3
TGTGCCAGCAGCCGGGGGGACAGGGAAGAGACCCAGTACTTC	CASSRGDREETQYF	NA	TRBD1	TRBV11-3	TRBJ2-5
TGTGCCAGCAGTTCCGGGACATACCCCACAGATACGCAGTATTTT	CASSSGTYPTDTQYF	NA	NA	TRBV27	TRBJ2-3
TGTGCCTGGACAGGGGACAGGGATGGGGGGGAGCTGTTTTTT	CAWTGDRDGGELFF	NA	TRBD1	TRBV30	TRBJ2-2
TGTGCCAGCAGTTCGTGGACTAGCGGGAGTAAAGAGACCCAGTACTTC	CASSSWTSGSKETQYF	NA	TRBD2	TRBV28	TRBJ2-5
TGTGCCAGCAGCCAAGGGGCTACCGGGGTTGCACCCCCCCACTTT	CASSQGATGVAPPHF	NA	NA	TRBV14	TRBJ1-6
TGTGCCAGTAGTATCCTCGACAGGGATGGCTACACCTTC	CASSILDRDGYTF	NA	TRBD1	TRBV19	TRBJ1-2
TGTGCCAGCAGCCCGCCGGACAGGGGGCTTGAAAAACTGTTTTTT	CASSPPDRGLEKLFF	few	TRBD1	TRBV7-8	TRBJ1-4
TGTGCCAGCAGTTTAGGGGCTTCGGGACTCCCGGGCCACGAGCAGTACTTC	CASSLGASGLPGHEQYF	NA	NA	TRBV28	TRBJ2-7
TGTGCCAGCAGCCCGGGACTAGCGGGAGACGGGAACACCGGGGAGCTGTTTTTT	CASSPGLAGDGNTGELFF	NA	TRBD2	TRBV7-9	TRBJ2-2
TGCAGCGTTGACAGGCGAGGGCTGAATGAGCAGTTCTTC	CSVDRRGLNEQFF	NA	NA	TRBV29-1	TRBJ2-1
TGCAGCGTAGTACGCCTCAGGGATTTCTCCAACGTCCTGACTTTC	CSVVRLRDFSNVLTF	NA	NA	TRBV29-1	TRBJ2-6
TGTGCCAGTAGGGGAGACCCTCAAGCTTTCTTT	CASRGDPQAFF	NA	NA	TRBV19	TRBJ1-1
TGTGCCAGCAGCTTCTATGGGACAGGGGGCATTCAGTACTTC	CASSFYGTGGIQYF	NA	TRBD1	TRBV6-5	TRBJ2-4
TGTGCCAGCGAGTGGGGGGTTGAAAAACTGTTTTTT	CASEWGVEKLFF	NA	NA	TRBV2	TRBJ1-4
TGTGCCAGCAGTGAGGGAAGTAATGAAAAACTGTTTTTT	CASSEGSNEKLFF	once	NA	TRBV5-4	TRBJ1-4
TGTGCCAGCAGTTTAGCGGGCGCAACTAATGAAAAACTGTTTTTT	CASSLAGATNEKLFF	once	NA	TRBV28	TRBJ1-4
TGTGCCAGTGGAAAAAGCCCGGGACAAGTTAATTCACCCCTCCACTTT	CASGKSPGQVNSPLHF	once	NA	TRBV19	TRBJ1-6
TGTGCCAGTAGTAGGGGCAGCGGGCAGCCCCAGCATTTT	CASSRGSGQPQHF	once	NA	TRBV19	TRBJ1-5
TGCGCCAGCAGCCTAAGGACTGGTTTTGGGCAGCCCCAGCATTTT	CASSLRTGFGQPQHF	NA	NA	TRBV7-2	TRBJ1-5
TGTGCCAGTAGTATATCCCGACAGGCGGGCTATGGCTACACCTTC	CASSISRQAGYGYTF	NA	NA	TRBV19	TRBJ1-2
TGTGCCAGCAGCTCCATAGCGGGAGCTTTCTACAATGAGCAGTTCTTC	CASSSIAGAFYNEQFF	NA	TRBD2	TRBV27	TRBJ2-1
TGTGCCAGCAGCCAAGAGGGGGACAGCTCCGTGGGGGCCCTCCACTTT	CASSQEGDSSVGALHF	NA	TRBD1	TRBV4-2	TRBJ1-6
TGTGCCAGCAGTTTAAGGGGGGGGGAAACTAATGAAAAACTGTTTTTT	CASSLRGGETNEKLFF	NA	NA	TRBV28	TRBJ1-4
TGTGCCAGCCTCTTGATAGGGACAGGTGAGCAGTTCTTC	CASLLIGTGEQFF	NA	TRBD1	TRBV2	TRBJ2-1
TGTGCCTGGCTCCTACAGGGGCGATATGGTGGCTACACCTTC	CAWLLQGRYGGYTF	few	TRBD1	TRBV30	TRBJ1-2
TGTGCCAGCAGCAAAGTTTGGCCGGGGTACACCGGTTGGGAGCTGTTTTTT	CASSKVWPGYTGWELFF	NA	NA	TRBV21-1	TRBJ2-2
TGTGCCAGCAGTAGAGGGGGGGACACTGAAGCTTTCTTT	CASSRGGDTEAFF	NA	NA	TRBV6-5	TRBJ1-1
TGTGCCAGCAGGTCCTATAGCGGAAACACCATATATTTT	CASRSYSGNTIYF	NA	NA	TRBV7-9	TRBJ1-3
TGTGCCAGCAGCGCCTACCGTACCTCCGATGAGCAGTTCTTC	CASSAYRTSDEQFF	NA	NA	TRBV7-2	TRBJ2-1
TGTGCCAGCAGCCAATATATACGCGGGGGGGCGGGAGAGCAGTTCTTC	CASSQYIRGGAGEQFF	NA	TRBD2	TRBV3-1/TRBV3-2	TRBJ2-1
TGTGCCTGCAGTAGACCCGGGACAGGGAGGGATGAAGCTTTCTTT	CACSRPGTGRDEAFF	NA	TRBD1	TRBV30	TRBJ1-1
TGTGCCTGGAGCAGAGGTGACTTAAACACTGAAGCTTTCTTT	CAWSRGDLNTEAFF	NA	NA	TRBV30	TRBJ1-1
TGTGCCAGTAGGACTGAGGGACAGTATGGCTACACCTTC	CASRTEGQYGYTF	once	TRBD1	TRBV19	TRBJ1-2
TGTGCCAGCAGTCCTTTGGGGCAGGGTGGGGCTCAGCCCCAGCATTTT	CASSPLGQGGAQPQHF	NA	NA	TRBV28	TRBJ1-5